The 18 T cell receptor beta chains below come from one sample, sequenced in a study of cytotoxic CD8 clonotypes in ibrutinib-treated CLL. Profiling relied on immunoSEQ multiplex PCR, and the TCRdb table lists in-frame clones only, not all of them. The sample carries 200,000 to 250,000 clones, approximately 75% recorded once. The sequences come from PBMCs, collected after 12 months of ibrutinib treatment. All receptors derive from a human donor with chronic lymphocytic leukemia.

The CDR3 DNA reads TGCGCCAGCAGCCAAGATAGGTCCGACTCCTCAAATGAGCAGTTCTTC. This sequence encodes CASSQDRSDSSNEQFF. V usage is TRBV4-1 and J usage is TRBJ2-1, with D unresolved. Germline CDR1 and CDR2: MGHRA and YSYEKL. V dropped 0 bases and J dropped 7 bases, with 16 bases sitting between them. The CDR3 has 16 residues.

This clone was counted a single time. V usage is TRBV10-1 and J usage is TRBJ2-4; 13 bases map to TRBD2. CDR3 size: 16 residues. V gave up 3 bases and J gave up 8 bases; unmatched junction bases: 7. Germline V lookup: CDR1 WNHNN, CDR2 SYGVQD (reference sequence). The CDR3 here is CASSDPGTSGIDIQYF. The DNA of the CDR3 is TGCGCCAGCAGTGACCCCGGGACTAGCGGGATCGACATTCAGTACTTC.

The chain combines TRBV5-1 with TRBJ1-1, with unresolved D. The germline gives CDR1 SGHRS, CDR2 YFSETQ. The length of the CDR3 is 15 residues. V was cut by 2 bases and J by 3 bases, with 14 bases left in between. In nucleotides, the CDR3 is TGCGCCAGCAGCTTAGAGGGCAGTAGGTACACTGAAGCTTTCTTT. Translating gives CASSLEGSRYTEAFF.

V is TRBV11-1 and J is TRBJ2-5, with 8 positions matching TRBD1. V dropped 0 bases and J dropped 5; count of bases not matched to a gene: 5. CDR1 is SGHAT, CDR2 FQDESV, per germline (reference sequence). This CDR3 has 15 amino acids. CDR3 DNA: TGTGCCAGCAGCTTAGCCCAGGGGGCAAGGGAGACCCAGTACTTC. It translates to CASSLAQGARETQYF.

The chain carries TRBV15 and TRBJ2-1, with a weak D call TRBD2 (5 bases). Per the germline V gene, CDR1 is LNHNV and CDR2 is YYDKDF (reference sequence). The CDR3 sequence is 17 residues long. V was clipped by 0 bases and J by 2 bases, with 14 bases between them. CDR3 DNA: TGTGCCACCAGCAGAGATCAAACTAGAGGCCCCTACAATGAGCAGTTCTTC. It is translated as CATSRDQTRGPYNEQFF.

This rearrangement joins TRBV9 to TRBJ1-5, with D uncertain. The CDR3 runs to 12 residues. Trimming shortened V by 0 bases and J by 4 bases, and 2 bases separated the two germline ends. Per the germline V gene, CDR1 is SGDLS and CDR2 is YYNGEE. The CDR3 nucleotides read TGTGCCAGCAGCGTAGGGAATCAGCCCCAGCATTTT. It codes for CASSVGNQPQHF.

The chain joins TRBV29-1 to TRBJ2-5; no definite D call. V gave up 6 bases and J gave up 0 bases, with 17 bases separating them. CDR3 length: 15 amino acids. The germline V gene has CDR1 SQVTM and CDR2 ANQGSEA. The CDR3 sequence is CSVTVGSPNQETQYF. As DNA, the CDR3 is TGCAGCGTCACTGTGGGGTCTCCCAACCAAGAGACCCAGTACTTC. The full variable domain, completed using reference TRBV29-1 and TRBJ2-5, is SAVISQKPSRDICQRGTSLTIQCQVDSQVTMMFWYRQQPGQSLTLIATANQGSEATYESGFVIDKFPISRPNLTFSTLTVSNMSPEDSSIYLCSVTVGSPNQETQYFGPGTRLLVL.

This rearrangement joins TRBV28 to TRBJ2-7; maybe TRBD2 (6 bases). The CDR3 sequence is 13 residues long. V was trimmed by 5 bases and J by 5 bases, leaving 13 bases between them. The V gene's germline CDR1 is MDHEN and CDR2 SYDVKM. The CDR3 nucleotides read TGTGCCAGCAGTACGGGACTCCAGAACGAGCAGTACTTC. Amino acids: CASSTGLQNEQYF.

The chain is built from TRBV6-1 and TRBJ1-2; no definite D call. Trimming cost V 0 bases and J 10 bases, with 15 bases left between them. This CDR3 contains 14 residues. Germline V gene data show CDR1 as MNHNS and CDR2 as SASEGT. For the CDR3, the DNA is TGTGCCAGCAGTGAAGCGCGGTATGTGCAGGACTACACCTTC. Its protein is CASSEARYVQDYTF.

A note on this clone: Different DNA sequences within this sample yield the same CDR3. The V call is TRBV9, the J call TRBJ2-3, with no clear D. Germline V lookup: CDR1 SGDLS, CDR2 YYNGEE. V lost 0 bases and J 3 bases, leaving 2 bases between the germline ends. The CDR3 loop spans 12 amino acids. CDR3 loop: CASSVGTDTQYF. DNA of the CDR3: TGTGCCAGCAGCGTAGGAACAGATACGCAGTATTTT.

The gene calls are TRBV5-8 and TRBJ2-1; no clear D gene. CDR1 is SGHTS, CDR2 YDEGEE, per germline. CDR3 length: 16 residues. V was clipped by 2 bases and J by 0 bases, with 12 bases between them. The CDR3 reads CASSFGTVSSYNEQFF. CDR3 bases: TGTGCCAGCAGCTTCGGAACAGTGAGCTCCTACAATGAGCAGTTCTTC.

The chain links TRBV7-9 to TRBJ1-1; the D is unclear. CDR1 is SEHNR, CDR2 FQNEAQ, per germline (reference sequence). Trimming left V 0 bases short and J 2 bases short, with 10 bases between. The CDR3 spans 15 residues. The CDR3 reads CASSLAFRANTEAFF. For the CDR3, the DNA is TGTGCCAGCAGCTTAGCCTTTCGTGCTAACACTGAAGCTTTCTTT.

This clone has just one count. The DNA of the CDR3 is TGTGCCAGCACCCCCCCCTTCGGGACAGGGGGCTCTGACTATGGCTACACCTTC. As protein: CASTPPFGTGGSDYGYTF. The chain is built from TRBV7-9 and TRBJ1-2, with 12 positions matching TRBD1. This CDR3 region has 18 residues. The V gene end was trimmed by 7 bases and the J gene end by 3 bases; junction bases not matched to a gene: 15. Germline loops: CDR1 SEHNR, CDR2 FQNEAQ (reference sequence).

The DNA for the CDR3 is TGTGCCAGCAGCTTGGTTAGCCTGGAGGGCTACGAGCAGTACTTC. Translating it yields CASSLVSLEGYEQYF. The rearrangement uses TRBV5-5 and TRBJ2-7; TRBD2 is a possible D gene (6 bases). The CDR3 totals 15 residues. V shed 0 bases and J shed 3 bases, with 13 bases lying between them. In germline, CDR1 is SGHKS, CDR2 YYEKEE (reference sequence).

V and J are TRBV5-4 and TRBJ2-7, with 10 positions matching TRBD1. V was pared by 3 bases and J by 4 bases, with 10 bases of the junction left unmatched. Germline CDR1 reads SGHNT; CDR2 reads YYREEE (reference sequence). This CDR3 comprises 16 residues. CDR3 bases: TGTGCCAGCAGCTCGACAGGGGGCTGGCGCGGTTACGAGCAGTACTTC. Translated: CASSSTGGWRGYEQYF. Complete variable domain (other parts from reference TRBV5-4 and TRBJ2-7): ETGVTQSPTHLIKTRGQQVTLRCSSQSGHNTVSWYQQALGQGPQFIFQYYREEENGRGNFPPRFSGLQFPNYSSELNVNALELDDSALYLCASSSTGGWRGYEQYFGPGTRLTVT.

The count of this clone is one. The chain couples TRBV5-6 to TRBJ2-2, with 13 nucleotides matching TRBD2. Germline CDR1 reads SGHDT; CDR2 reads YYEEEE. With V trimmed by 4 bases and J by 3 bases, 9 bases remained unmatched. The CDR3 has 18 amino acids. In DNA, the CDR3 is TGTGCCAGCAGCACTAATCCGGGACTAGCGGGGCACACCGGGGAGCTGTTTTTT. This encodes CASSTNPGLAGHTGELFF.

This clone occurred many times. The chain has TRBV6-4 and TRBJ2-1; possible D gene TRBD2, 6 bases. V shed 0 bases and J shed 7 bases, with 13 bases lying between them. The germline gives CDR1 MRHNA, CDR2 SNTAGT. The CDR3 is 15 amino acids. The CDR3 loop reads CASSDSSSAGNEQFF. CDR3 nucleotide sequence: TGTGCCAGCAGTGACTCCTCATCCGCGGGGAATGAGCAGTTCTTC.

The chain couples TRBV6-5 to TRBJ1-5, with D possibly matching TRBD1 (6 bases). V was cut by 6 bases and J by 1 base, with 13 bases left in between. Germline CDR1 and CDR2: MNHEY and SVGAGI. This CDR3 is built from 15 residues. CDR3 amino acids: CASSKGGASNQPQHF. The CDR3, as DNA: TGTGCCAGCAGCAAGGGGGGCGCGAGCAATCAGCCCCAGCATTTT.